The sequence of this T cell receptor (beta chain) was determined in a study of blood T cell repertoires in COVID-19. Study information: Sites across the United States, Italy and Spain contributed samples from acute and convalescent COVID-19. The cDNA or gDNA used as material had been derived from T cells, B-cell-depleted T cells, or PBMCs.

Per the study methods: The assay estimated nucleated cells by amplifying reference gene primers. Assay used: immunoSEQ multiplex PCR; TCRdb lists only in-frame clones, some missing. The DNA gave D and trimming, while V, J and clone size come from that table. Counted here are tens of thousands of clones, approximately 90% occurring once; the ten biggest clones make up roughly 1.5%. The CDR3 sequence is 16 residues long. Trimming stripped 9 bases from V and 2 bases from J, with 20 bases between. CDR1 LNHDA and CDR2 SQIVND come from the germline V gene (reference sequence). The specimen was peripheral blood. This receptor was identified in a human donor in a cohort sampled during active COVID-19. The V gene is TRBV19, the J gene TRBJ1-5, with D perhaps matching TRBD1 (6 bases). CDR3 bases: TGTGCCAGCACCAAGAACAGGGCTAAGGGCAATCAGCCCCAGCATTTT. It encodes CASTKNRAKGNQPQHF. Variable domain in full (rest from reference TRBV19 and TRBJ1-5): DGGITQSPKYLFRKEGQNVTLSCEQNLNHDAMYWYRQDPGQGLRLIYYSQIVNDFQKGDIAEGYSVSREKKESFPLTVTSAQKNPTAFYLCASTKNRAKGNQPQHFGDGTRLSIL.